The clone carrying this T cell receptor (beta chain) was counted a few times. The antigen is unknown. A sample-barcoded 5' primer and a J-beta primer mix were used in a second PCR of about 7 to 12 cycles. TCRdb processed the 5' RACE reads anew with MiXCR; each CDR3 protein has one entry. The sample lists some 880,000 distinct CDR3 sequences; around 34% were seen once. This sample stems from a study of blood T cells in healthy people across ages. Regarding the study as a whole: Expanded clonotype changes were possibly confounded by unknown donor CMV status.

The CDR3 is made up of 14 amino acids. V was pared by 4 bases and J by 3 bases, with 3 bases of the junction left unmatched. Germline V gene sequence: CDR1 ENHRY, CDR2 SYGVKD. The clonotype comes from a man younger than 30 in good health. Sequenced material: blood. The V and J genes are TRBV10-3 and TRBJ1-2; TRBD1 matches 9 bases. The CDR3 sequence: CAISGTGEDYGYTF. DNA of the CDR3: TGTGCCATCAGTGGGACAGGGGAGGACTATGGCTACACCTTC.